This T cell receptor beta chain was captured by sequencing in a study of T cell responses to AZD1222 COVID-19 vaccine. Study findings and constraints: Only after the peak T cell response were repertoires sampled.

Points on this clone: Antigen specificity is unknown.

Here immunoSEQ multiplex PCR was the method, and the copy in TCRdb shows in-frame clones only, minus some. The sample carries 100,000 to 120,000 clones, around 83% recorded once. Germline CDR1 and CDR2: SGHRS and YFSETQ. This CDR3 region has 18 residues. Trimming took 0 bases from V and 3 from J, leaving 19 bases between them. This sample comprised peripheral blood, obtained on day 0 of AZD1222 vaccination. V is TRBV5-1 and J is TRBJ2-1; no reliable D call. The TCR sequence derives from an adult in good health. In nucleotides, the CDR3 is TGCGCCAGCAGCTTGGATCTTGGTACGCAGACAAACTACAATGAGCAGTTCTTC. This gives the protein CASSLDLGTQTNYNEQFF.